This T cell receptor (beta chain) appears in the sequencing data of a study of cytomegalovirus exposure and HLA in healthy donors. The study, taken as a whole, reports: Several top significant clusters appeared, in a later analysis, to be linked to common viral pathogens.

J gave up 2 bases and V 5 bases, and 8 bases lay outside the gene matches. This CDR3 has 15 residues. Germline V gives CDR1 SGHTA, CDR2 FQGNSA. Points on this clone: Its antigen is not identified.

Vbeta (60) and Jbeta (13) primers were used in the PCR. Sequencing was performed with immunoSEQ multiplex PCR; in TCRdb, only in-frame clones are kept and a portion is missing. This sample has around 140,000 clones, with approximately 61% found just once. Sequenced sample: PBMCs. The origin of this receptor is a woman aged 40 to 55 in good health and CMV-seronegative. This chain uses TRBV7-2 with TRBJ2-7, with TRBD1 matching over 8 bases. CDR3 DNA sequence: TGTGCCAGCAGCCCCATTCGGGACAGGCCCTACGAGCAGTACTTC. Translation: CASSPIRDRPYEQYF.